This TCR beta chain was documented in a study of PD-1 blockade in classical Hodgkin lymphoma. Study-wide points: Although disease activity or prior therapy may be involved, causes of the repertoire differences remain undefined. CD4+ TCR diversity, unlike CD8+, rose significantly by C4D1.

Details on this clone: Its antigen is undetermined.

Method: immunoSEQ multiplex PCR; TCRdb's copy keeps in-frame clones and lacks some. The sample holds just over 60,000 clones; roughly 88% are singletons and the top ten take approximately 12%. V gave up 2 bases and J gave up 4 bases, with 14 bases separating them. Germline V gene lookup returns CDR1 SQVTM and CDR2 ANQGSEA. This CDR3 region has 14 residues. Every patient relapsed after autologous stem cell transplantation, and brentuximab vedotin exposure varied. This sequence originates from a human donor with classical Hodgkin lymphoma. The chain links TRBV29-1 to TRBJ2-5; D is perhaps TRBD1 (5 bases). This specimen was peripheral blood mononuclear cells (PBMCs), taken at baseline. This CDR3 reads CSVETGTAGETQYF. In nucleotides, the CDR3 is TGCAGCGTTGAAACAGGCACAGCAGGAGAGACCCAGTACTTC.